This passage covers 21 T cell receptor beta chains from one sample sequenced in a study of blood T cells in healthy people across ages. The use of a sample-barcoded 5' primer and a J-beta primer mix characterized a second PCR of roughly 6 to 11 cycles. TCRdb independently ran MiXCR on the 5' RACE reads; one entry per CDR3 protein. This sample yields under 950,000 distinct CDR3 sequences, of which approximately 22% are seen a single time; 22% belongs to the top ten. Sequenced: blood. The receptors shown here come from an older man in good health.

In its sample, this clonotype was seen a few times. The rearrangement joins TRBV2 to TRBJ2-5, with D hard to call. The J call may not be correct, given that the DNA end is closer to TRBJ2-7. The germline CDR1 and CDR2 sequences are SNHLY and FYNNEI. The CDR3 totals 12 residues. The CDR3 nucleotides are TGTGCCAGCAGTGGACGATTCTACGAGCAGTACGTC. It codes for CASSGRFYEQYV.

The chain employs TRBV20-1 and TRBJ2-3, with a tentative D call TRBD2 (6 bases). Germline CDR1 DFQATT, CDR2 SNEGSKA (reference sequence). The CDR3 sequence is 14 residues long. V lost 1 base and J 0 bases, leaving 8 bases between the germline ends. CDR3 sequence: CSARVAGSTDTQYF. CDR3 sequence (DNA): TGCAGTGCTAGAGTTGCGGGGAGCACAGATACGCAGTATTTT.

This clonotype was detected a few times. The J gene is TRBJ2-1, the V gene TRBV30; D unclear. Germline lookup yields CDR1 GTSNPN and CDR2 SVGIG (reference sequence). V lost 2 bases to trimming and J lost 9 bases, with 8 bases between them. The CDR3 is made up of 11 amino acids. The CDR3 nucleotides read TGTGCCTGGAGTAAGCTGGGTGAGCAGTTCTTC. It yields the protein CAWSKLGEQFF.

This clonotype was counted once. The chain is built from TRBV7-2 and TRBJ2-2, with D perhaps TRBD2 (5 bases). The CDR3 sequence is 18 residues long. With 0 bases removed from V and 6 bases from J, the gap between germline ends came to 20 bases. The germline V gene encodes CDR1 SGHTA and CDR2 FQGNSA. CDR3 in DNA: TGTGCCAGCAGCTTAGCGGTCTCCACCCGGACTGCGGCCGGGGAGCTGTTTTTT. Residues: CASSLAVSTRTAAGELFF.

The rearrangement joins TRBV29-1 to TRBJ1-1; D perhaps matches TRBD1 (6 bases). Trimming stripped 7 bases from V and 6 bases from J, with 15 bases between. The CDR3 has 12 amino acids. The germline V gene encodes CDR1 SQVTM and CDR2 ANQGSEA. CDR3 amino acids: CSAGGWGAEAFF. The CDR3 coding sequence is TGCAGCGCCGGGGGCTGGGGGGCTGAAGCTTTCTTT.

This clonotype was found a few times. This rearrangement joins TRBV2 to TRBJ1-4, with a weak D call TRBD1 (5 bases). The CDR3 covers 15 residues. The V gene lost 6 bases and the J gene lost 8 bases, with 19 bases spanning the gap. In germline, CDR1 is SNHLY, CDR2 FYNNEI. CDR3: CASSESGQGGEKLFF. The CDR3 DNA reads TGTGCCAGCAGCGAATCAGGTCAGGGTGGCGAAAAACTGTTTTTT.

The genes are TRBV20-1 and TRBJ2-3; D uncertain. Between the trimmed V and J ends, which lost 0 bases and 0 bases, there was a span of 13 bases. This CDR3 spans 16 amino acids. In germline, CDR1 is DFQATT, CDR2 SNEGSKA (reference sequence). The CDR3: CSARDFATPSTDTQYF. In DNA, the CDR3 is TGCAGTGCTAGAGATTTCGCGACCCCAAGCACAGATACGCAGTATTTT.

The CDR3 bases are TGTGCCAGCAGTCACGTATCCCTGGGCGGTGAAGCTTTCTTT. Amino acids: CASSHVSLGGEAFF. The rearrangement uses TRBV6-5 and TRBJ1-1; D is uncertain. V lost 5 bases to trimming and J lost 7 bases, with 17 bases between them. Germline V CDR1 and CDR2: MNHEY, SVGAGI. The CDR3 runs to 14 residues.

This rearrangement joins TRBV7-9 to TRBJ2-4; D is uncertain. CDR1 is SEHNR, CDR2 FQNEAQ, per germline (reference sequence). This CDR3 region has 12 residues. V gave up 2 bases and J gave up 7 bases, with 6 bases separating them. The CDR3, as DNA: TGTGCCAGCAGCTTACCTTCCAACATTCAGTACTTC. It codes for CASSLPSNIQYF.

The table lists this clonotype with a few counts. J is TRBJ2-3 and V is TRBV5-1; 8 bases fit TRBD1. This CDR3 comprises 17 residues. Trimming at V came to 2 bases and at J to 2 bases, leaving 10 bases not matched to a gene. CDR1 SGHRS and CDR2 YFSETQ come from the germline V gene. CDR3 region: CASSLELQGGNTDTQYF. The CDR3, as DNA: TGCGCCAGCAGCTTAGAACTACAGGGGGGCAACACAGATACGCAGTATTTT.

The table lists this clonotype with a few counts. This chain uses TRBV20-1 with TRBJ2-1, with D uncertain. This CDR3 comprises 11 residues. V was pared by 5 bases and J by 7 bases, with 9 bases between. CDR1 is DFQATT, CDR2 SNEGSKA, per germline (reference sequence). The CDR3 DNA follows: TGCAGTGCTTCCCCCCGAAATGAGCAGTTCTTC. Its translation is CSASPRNEQFF.

The rearrangement joins TRBV29-1 to TRBJ2-5; D uncertain. Trimming took 3 bases from V and 1 from J, leaving 6 bases between them. The germline CDR1 and CDR2 sequences are SQVTM and ANQGSEA. CDR3 size: 12 residues. The CDR3 spells CSVDSTQETQYF. CDR3 DNA sequence: TGCAGCGTTGACAGTACCCAAGAGACCCAGTACTTC.

The sample holds a few counts of this clonotype. Germline and junction disagree at one end, which may indicate a read error. The genes are TRBV3-1 and TRBJ2-3, with D hard to call. The CDR3 is made up of 13 amino acids. From germline, CDR1 is LGHDT and CDR2 YNNKEL (reference sequence). The CDR3 bases are TGCGCCAGCAGCCAAGCCCAGCCAGATACGCAGTATTTT. Protein sequence: CASSQAQPDTQYF.

A few counts support this clonotype. V usage is TRBV3-1 and J usage is TRBJ1-1; D might be TRBD1 (5 bases). From germline, CDR1 is LGHDT and CDR2 YNNKEL (reference sequence). The CDR3 has 15 amino acids. V lost 4 bases to trimming and J lost 0 bases, with 12 bases between them. Here the CDR3 reads CASSRRQGLNTEAFF. The CDR3 DNA follows: TGTGCCAGCAGCCGCCGGCAGGGCTTGAACACTGAAGCTTTCTTT. The variable domain in full, with the rest retrieved from reference TRBV3-1 and TRBJ1-1, is DTAVSQTPKYLVTQMGNDKSIKCEQNLGHDTMYWYKQDSKKFLKIMFSYNNKELIINETVPNRFSPKSPDKAHLNLHINSLELGDSAVYFCASSRRQGLNTEAFFGQGTRLTVV.

V and J are TRBV5-1 and TRBJ2-7, with D possibly TRBD2 on 5 matching bases. Trimming removed 4 bases from V and 5 bases from J, with 19 bases in between. Germline loops: CDR1 SGHRS, CDR2 YFSETQ. The CDR3 covers 15 residues. The CDR3 protein is CASSQILTSKDEQYF. DNA of the CDR3: TGCGCCAGCAGCCAGATCCTTACTAGTAAGGACGAGCAGTACTTC. The full variable domain, completed using reference TRBV5-1 and TRBJ2-7, is KAGVTQTPRYLIKTRGQQVTLSCSPISGHRSVSWYQQTPGQGLQFLFEYFSETQRNKGNFPGRFSGRQFSNSRSEMNVSTLELGDSALYLCASSQILTSKDEQYFGPGTRLTVT.

This clonotype occurred a few times. DNA for the CDR3: TGCAGTGCCACCGGACCAAAGAACTATGGCTACACCTTC. The encoded protein is CSATGPKNYGYTF. This rearrangement joins TRBV20-1 to TRBJ1-2; D is undetermined. Germline values: CDR1 DFQATT, CDR2 SNEGSKA (reference sequence). Trimming left V 6 bases short and J 2 bases short, with 13 bases between. The CDR3 runs to 13 residues.

In this sample, this clonotype turned up a few times. This rearrangement joins TRBV7-2 to TRBJ2-2; TRBD1 matches at 7 bases. The CDR3 has 16 residues. After removal of 8 bases from V and 4 bases from J, the junction contained 13 bases not matched to a gene. The germline V gene encodes CDR1 SGHTA and CDR2 FQGNSA. The CDR3 is CASGNLGTAITGELFF. The CDR3 bases are TGTGCCAGCGGCAACCTCGGGACAGCCATCACCGGGGAGCTGTTTTTT.

The chain recombines TRBV20-1 with TRBJ2-5, with 7 bases aligning to TRBD1. Germline loops: CDR1 DFQATT, CDR2 SNEGSKA (reference sequence). J lost 3 bases, V lost 6 bases, and 4 bases had no gene match. This CDR3 spans 12 amino acids. Here the CDR3 reads CSAPTGKETQYF. CDR3 DNA: TGCAGTGCCCCGACAGGGAAAGAGACCCAGTACTTC.

This clonotype occurred a few times. V and J are TRBV6-6 and TRBJ1-1; D is undetermined. The CDR3 covers 14 residues. Germline V gene lookup returns CDR1 MNHNY and CDR2 SVGAGI (reference sequence). V was trimmed by 8 bases and J by 2 bases, leaving 15 bases between them. The CDR3 sequence: CASALTAVNTEAFF. Written as DNA, the CDR3 is TGTGCCAGCGCCCTGACGGCGGTTAACACTGAAGCTTTCTTT.

CDR3 DNA: TGTGCCAGCAGCATCAAAGTAAGGGGGCGATCCTACGAGCAGTACTTC. Amino acids: CASSIKVRGRSYEQYF. The chain joins TRBV28 to TRBJ2-7; 7 nucleotides match TRBD1. Per the germline V gene, CDR1 is MDHEN and CDR2 is SYDVKM. J was trimmed by 1 base and V by 6 bases; bases with no gene match: 12. This CDR3 contains 16 residues.

V is TRBV20-1 and J is TRBJ2-5; unclear D gene. Judging by the DNA end, TRBJ2-1 fits better; the J call may be wrong. The CDR3 is made up of 12 amino acids. In germline, CDR1 is DFQATT, CDR2 SNEGSKA (reference sequence). The CDR3 is CSARQLYNEQFF. The CDR3 DNA reads as TGCAGTGCTAGACAGCTTTACAATGAGCAGTTCTTC.